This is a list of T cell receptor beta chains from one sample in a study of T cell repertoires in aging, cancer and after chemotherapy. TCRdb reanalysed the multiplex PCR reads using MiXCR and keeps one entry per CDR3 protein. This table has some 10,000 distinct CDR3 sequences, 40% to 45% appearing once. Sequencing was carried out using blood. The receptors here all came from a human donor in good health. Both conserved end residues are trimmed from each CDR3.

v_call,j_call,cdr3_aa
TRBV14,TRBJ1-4,ASSQVVGRGLF
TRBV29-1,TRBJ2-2,SVVSGSLNTGELF
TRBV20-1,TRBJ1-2,SARPGQGINYGYT
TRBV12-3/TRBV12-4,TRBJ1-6,ASSERGRGSYNSPLH
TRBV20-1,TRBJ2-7,SVKGQGSGEQY
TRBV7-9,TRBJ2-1,ASTARGGAVNEQF
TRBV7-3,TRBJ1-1,ASRLDRATEAF
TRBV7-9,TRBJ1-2,ASSFRQGKGYGYT
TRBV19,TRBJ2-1,ASSIDRRVTYNEQF
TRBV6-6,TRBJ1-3,ASRRTEGSGNTIY
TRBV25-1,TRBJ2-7,ASSEGFATTYEQY
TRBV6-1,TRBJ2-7,ASSKVGGAYEQY
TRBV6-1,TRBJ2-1,ATATSDEQF
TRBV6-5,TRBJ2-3,ASSSELLDTDTQY
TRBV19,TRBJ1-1,ASSRTGVDTEAF
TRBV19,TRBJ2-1,ASMGGLAGAYNEQF
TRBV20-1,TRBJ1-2,SAAGTLNYGYT
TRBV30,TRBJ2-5,AGGLAGIQETQY
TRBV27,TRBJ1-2,ASSLEADPDYGYT
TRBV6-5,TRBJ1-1,AGRPARNTEAF
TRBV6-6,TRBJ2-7,ASSYIRDEQY
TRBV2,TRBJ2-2,ASSGGPGELF
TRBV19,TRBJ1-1,ASSIRGQLGAF
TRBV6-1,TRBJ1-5,ASSEHQPQH
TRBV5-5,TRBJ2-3,ASSFGERERDTQY
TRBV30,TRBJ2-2,AWTQDTGELF